The 24 T cell receptor beta chains presented below share a single source sample, sequenced in a study of blood T cell repertoires in COVID-19. Measured with immunoSEQ multiplex PCR; TCRdb has only the in-frame clones, and not every one. The data show approximately 35,000 clones, about 79% seen once. Input material: peripheral blood. The receptors derive from a human donor in a cohort sampled during active COVID-19.

J is TRBJ2-1 and V is TRBV27; 8 bases match TRBD2. The CDR3 extends over 15 amino acids. The V gene's germline CDR1 is MNHEY and CDR2 SMNVEV (reference sequence). J gave up 11 bases and V 0 bases, and 9 bases lay outside the gene matches. CDR3 protein: CASSLSYELAAQQFF. In DNA, the CDR3 is TGTGCCAGCAGTTTATCGTATGAACTAGCGGCCCAGCAGTTCTTC.

The chain carries TRBV6-6 and TRBJ2-7; a possible D gene is TRBD1 (6 bases). Germline values: CDR1 MNHNY, CDR2 SVGAGI (reference sequence). Trimming left V 2 bases short and J 2 bases short, with 10 bases between. This CDR3 spans 14 amino acids. Written as DNA, the CDR3 is TGTGCCAGCAGTTACCAGGACAGACCCTACGAGCAGTACTTC. Translation gives CASSYQDRPYEQYF.

V and J are TRBV12-3 or TRBV12-4 and TRBJ1-1; TRBD1 agrees at 7 bases. After removal of 3 bases from V and 4 bases from J, the junction contained 2 bases not matched to a gene. This CDR3 is built from 13 residues. This chain's CDR3 is CASSLRGLTEAFF. The CDR3 DNA is TGTGCCAGCAGTTTGAGGGGGCTCACTGAAGCTTTCTTT.

The CDR3 DNA reads as TGTGCCAGCAGCGGGCAGGGGCACGATTCGTTCACAGGGTATGGCTACACCTTC. It translates to CASSGQGHDSFTGYGYTF. The J gene is TRBJ1-2, the V gene TRBV6-2 or TRBV6-3, with D tentatively TRBD1 (6 bases). V lost 6 bases, J lost 5 bases, and 28 bases lay in between. The CDR3 extends over 18 amino acids. Germline assignment: CDR1 MNHEY and CDR2 SVGEGT.

The CDR3 here is CASSPVISGANVLTF. CDR3 sequence (DNA): TGCGCCAGCAGCCCCGTAATCTCTGGGGCCAACGTCCTGACTTTC. The rearrangement joins TRBV5-1 to TRBJ2-6; D is undetermined. This CDR3 spans 15 amino acids. Trimming took 4 bases from V and 0 from J, leaving 8 bases between them. Per the germline V gene, CDR1 is SGHRS and CDR2 is YFSETQ.

This chain links TRBV3-1 (or the pseudogene TRBV3-2) with TRBJ1-2; D is uncertain. Trimming removed 1 base from V and 4 bases from J, with 13 bases in between. The CDR3 sequence is 15 residues long. The germline V gene encodes CDR1 LGHDT and CDR2 YNNKEL (reference sequence). CDR3 sequence: CASSQVQARSYGYTF. The CDR3, as DNA: TGTGCCAGCAGCCAAGTGCAGGCGCGATCCTATGGCTACACCTTC.

J is TRBJ2-1 and V is TRBV9; 11 nucleotides line up with TRBD2. There are 15 residues in the CDR3. V shed 3 bases, J shed 8 bases, and the junction held 7 bases outside the gene matches. The germline CDR1 and CDR2 sequences are SGDLS and YYNGEE. This CDR3 is CASSAGTSGGDEQFF. Here the CDR3 DNA reads TGTGCCAGCAGCGCTGGGACTAGCGGAGGGGATGAGCAGTTCTTC.

The chain joins TRBV4-3 to TRBJ2-2, with D possibly matching TRBD1 (6 bases). Germline V gives CDR1 LGHNA, CDR2 YSLEER. The CDR3 spans 17 residues. V shed 1 base and J shed 2 bases, with 14 bases lying between them. CDR3 loop: CASSQVLTRGNTGELFF. The CDR3 DNA follows: TGCGCCAGCAGCCAAGTCCTGACCAGGGGTAACACCGGGGAGCTGTTTTTT.

The chain recombines TRBV7-2 with TRBJ1-4; D is perhaps TRBD1 (5 bases). Per germline, CDR1 SGHTA and CDR2 FQGNSA. V lost 3 bases and J lost 8, with 13 bases in between. This CDR3 spans 14 amino acids. The CDR3 loop reads CASSLGTGGEKLFF. CDR3 nucleotides: TGTGCCAGCAGCTTGGGGACGGGAGGAGAAAAACTGTTTTTT.

This chain connects TRBV28 to TRBJ2-3; D ambiguous. CDR1 MDHEN and CDR2 SYDVKM come from the germline V gene. The CDR3 runs 12 residues. V shed 6 bases and J shed 7 bases, with 11 bases lying between them. The DNA for the CDR3 is TGTGCCAGCAGGACTGGAGCAAATACGCAGTATTTT. The encoded protein is CASRTGANTQYF.

The CDR3 coding sequence is TGTGCCAGCAGTGAGGGCCACTCCGCGAGCAATCAGCCCCAGCATTTT. The encoded protein is CASSEGHSASNQPQHF. The rearrangement links TRBV2 to TRBJ1-5; D gene uncertain. Germline assignment: CDR1 SNHLY and CDR2 FYNNEI. This CDR3 is 16 amino acids long. The germline V and J ends were trimmed by 3 bases and 1 base, with 13 bases remaining between them.

This clone was seen more than once but under ten times. The rearrangement links TRBV19 to TRBJ1-5; D gene unclear. The CDR3 sequence is 14 residues long. Germline CDR1 and CDR2: LNHDA and SQIVND (reference sequence). V was cut by 3 bases and J by 6 bases, with 12 bases left in between. The CDR3 here is CASSILTSGQPQHF. The DNA for the CDR3 is TGTGCCAGTAGTATCCTGACAAGTGGTCAGCCCCAGCATTTT.

V usage is TRBV11-1 and J usage is TRBJ2-7; D not certain. V was trimmed by 2 bases and J by 0 bases, leaving 8 bases between them. This CDR3 region has 14 residues. Germline CDR1 is SGHAT and CDR2 is FQDESV (reference sequence). The CDR3 DNA reads TGTGCCAGCAGCTTAAGCTGGAGCTCCTACGAGCAGTACTTC. Amino acids: CASSLSWSSYEQYF.

The rearrangement joins TRBV28 to TRBJ1-1, with a weak D call TRBD1 (6 bases). CDR3 length: 12 residues. Germline V gives CDR1 MDHEN, CDR2 SYDVKM. V was shortened by 9 bases and J by 7 bases, with 15 bases between the two germline ends. The CDR3 region is CASNKLDSEAFF. For the CDR3, the DNA is TGTGCCAGTAACAAACTGGACAGTGAAGCTTTCTTT.

Note on this clone: The junction and the germline gene differ at one end; a read error may be behind it. The CDR3 region has the DNA TGCACCAGCAGCCCTGATGTTGGGGGCTTCTACGAGCAGTACTTC. Translated, it gives CTSSPDVGGFYEQYF. The chain recombines TRBV4-1 with TRBJ2-7, with a weak D call TRBD1 (6 bases). The CDR3 spans 15 residues. From germline, CDR1 is MGHRA and CDR2 YSYEKL.

This clone was detected only a few times. The V gene is TRBV7-8, the J gene TRBJ2-7; 7 nucleotides match TRBD2. Trimming took 1 base from V and 6 from J; bases not matched to a gene: 6. Germline V gene sequence: CDR1 SGHVS, CDR2 FQNEAQ. CDR3 length: 14 residues. CDR3 in DNA: TGTGCCAGCAGCTTAGTAAGGTCGGGAGGCGAGCAGTACTTC. Its protein product is CASSLVRSGGEQYF. Looking up the rest from reference TRBV7-8 and TRBJ2-7 gives the full variable domain: GAGVSQSPRYKVAKRGQDVALRCDPISGHVSLFWYQQALGQGPEFLTYFQNEAQLDKSGLPSDRFFAERPEGSVSTLKIQRTQQEDSAVYLCASSLVRSGGEQYFGPGTRLTVT.

The V gene is TRBV7-9, the J gene TRBJ1-3, with 9 bases fitting TRBD1. Trimming removed 7 bases from V and 2 bases from J; junction bases left unmatched: 12. This CDR3 is built from 17 residues. The germline gives CDR1 SEHNR, CDR2 FQNEAQ (reference sequence). CDR3 sequence: CASTVRTWTGAGNTIYF. The CDR3 DNA sequence: TGTGCCAGCACCGTTCGGACCTGGACAGGGGCTGGAAACACCATATATTTT.

The rearrangement joins TRBV13 to TRBJ1-5; D is perhaps TRBD1 (6 bases). V was clipped by 0 bases and J by 7 bases, with 16 bases between them. CDR1 and CDR2 (germline): PRHDT, FYEKMQ (reference sequence). CDR3 size: 16 residues. Here the CDR3 reads CASSLGLGGLRQPQHF. In DNA form, the CDR3 reads TGTGCCAGCAGCTTAGGCCTCGGGGGGCTCAGGCAGCCCCAGCATTTT.

The rearrangement links TRBV4-1 to TRBJ1-2; 11 bases match TRBD1. V was clipped by 4 bases and J by 5 bases; unmatched bases: 6. The germline V gene encodes CDR1 MGHRA and CDR2 YSYEKL. The length of the CDR3 is 15 residues. In nucleotides, the CDR3 is TGCGCCAGCAGCCTCATCGGACAGGGGGCTTATGGCTACACCTTC. Amino acid sequence: CASSLIGQGAYGYTF.

J is TRBJ2-2 and V is TRBV4-1, with 11 nucleotides matching TRBD1. J gave up 4 bases and V 4 bases, and 5 bases lay outside the gene matches. The germline V gene encodes CDR1 MGHRA and CDR2 YSYEKL. The CDR3 sequence is 16 residues long. The CDR3 DNA follows: TGCGCCAGCAGCCCGGTGGGGACAGGGGGCACCGGGGAGCTGTTTTTT. Translating gives CASSPVGTGGTGELFF.

V is TRBV5-5 and J is TRBJ1-4; 7 positions match TRBD1. The CDR3 length is 15 residues. Germline V gene data show CDR1 as SGHKS and CDR2 as YYEKEE (reference sequence). The V and J ends lost 2 bases and 7 bases, in that order; junction bases with no gene match: 8. The CDR3 nucleotides are TGTGCCAGCAGCTTTAAAGGGACAGAGGCTGAAAAACTGTTTTTT. It translates to CASSFKGTEAEKLFF.

V is TRBV18 and J is TRBJ1-4; TRBD1 agrees at 7 bases. J lost 6 bases, V lost 3 bases, and 1 base had no gene match. CDR3 length: 13 residues. Germline values: CDR1 KGHSH, CDR2 LQKENI. Written as DNA, the CDR3 is TGTGCCAGCTCACCCGACAGGGATGAAAAACTGTTTTTT. This sequence encodes CASSPDRDEKLFF.

This chain links TRBV6-6 with TRBJ1-1; D gene ambiguous. The CDR3 is made up of 14 amino acids. The V gene lost 7 bases and the J gene lost 1 base, with 13 bases spanning the gap. Germline V gene data show CDR1 as MNHNY and CDR2 as SVGAGI (reference sequence). CDR3 bases: TGTGCCAGCACCTCACTTCGGGAGAACACTGAAGCTTTCTTT. It specifies CASTSLRENTEAFF.

V and J are TRBV7-2 and TRBJ2-1, with 15 nucleotides matching TRBD2. This CDR3 is 16 amino acids long. V trimming: 5 bases; J trimming: 7 bases; junction bases outside the gene matches: 6. In germline, CDR1 is SGHTA, CDR2 FQGNSA. Written as DNA, the CDR3 is TGTGCCAGCAGCCGGACTAGCGGGGGGGCGAGAAATGAGCAGTTCTTC. Its translation: CASSRTSGGARNEQFF.